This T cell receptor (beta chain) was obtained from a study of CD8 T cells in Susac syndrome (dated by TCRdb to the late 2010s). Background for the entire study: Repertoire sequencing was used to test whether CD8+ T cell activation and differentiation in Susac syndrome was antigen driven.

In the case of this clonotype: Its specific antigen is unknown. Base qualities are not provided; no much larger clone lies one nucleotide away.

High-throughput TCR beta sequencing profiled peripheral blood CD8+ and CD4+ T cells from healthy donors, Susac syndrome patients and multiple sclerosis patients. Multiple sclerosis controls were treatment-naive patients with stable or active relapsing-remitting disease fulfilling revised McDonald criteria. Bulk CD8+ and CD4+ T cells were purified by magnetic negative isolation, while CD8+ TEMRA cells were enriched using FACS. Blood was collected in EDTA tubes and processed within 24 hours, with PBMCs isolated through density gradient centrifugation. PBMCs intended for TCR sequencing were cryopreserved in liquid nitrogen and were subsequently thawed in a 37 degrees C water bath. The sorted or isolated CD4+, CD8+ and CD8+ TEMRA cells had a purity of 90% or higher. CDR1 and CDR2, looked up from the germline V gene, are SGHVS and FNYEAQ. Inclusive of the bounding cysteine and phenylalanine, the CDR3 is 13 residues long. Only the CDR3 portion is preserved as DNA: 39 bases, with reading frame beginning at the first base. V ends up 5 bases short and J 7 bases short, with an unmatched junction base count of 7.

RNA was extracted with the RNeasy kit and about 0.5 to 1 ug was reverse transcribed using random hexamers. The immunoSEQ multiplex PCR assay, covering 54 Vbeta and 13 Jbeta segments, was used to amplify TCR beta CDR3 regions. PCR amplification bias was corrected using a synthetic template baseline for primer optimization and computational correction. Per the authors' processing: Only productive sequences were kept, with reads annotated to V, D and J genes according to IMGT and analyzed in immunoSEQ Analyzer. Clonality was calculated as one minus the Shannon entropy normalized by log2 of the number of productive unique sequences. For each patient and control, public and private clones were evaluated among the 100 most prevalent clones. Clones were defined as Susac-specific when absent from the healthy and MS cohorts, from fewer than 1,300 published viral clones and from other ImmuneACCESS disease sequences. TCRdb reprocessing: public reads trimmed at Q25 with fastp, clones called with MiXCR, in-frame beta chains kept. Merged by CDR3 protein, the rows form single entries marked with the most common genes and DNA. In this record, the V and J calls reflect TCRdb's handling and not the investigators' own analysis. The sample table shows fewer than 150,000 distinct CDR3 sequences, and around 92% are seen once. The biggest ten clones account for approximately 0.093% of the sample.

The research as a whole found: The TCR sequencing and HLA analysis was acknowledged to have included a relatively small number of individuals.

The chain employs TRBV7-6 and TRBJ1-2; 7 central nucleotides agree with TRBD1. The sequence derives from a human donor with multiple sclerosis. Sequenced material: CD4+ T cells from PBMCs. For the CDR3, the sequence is CASSHRDSVGYTF. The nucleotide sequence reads TGTGCCAGCAGCCACCGGGACAGTGTTGGCTACACCTTC.